These 9 T cell receptor beta chains share one sample of origin, sequenced in a study of blood T cell repertoires in COVID-19. Produced via immunoSEQ multiplex PCR; TCRdb's table is partial and in-frame only. The sample carries 50,000 or so clones, 82% recorded once. The sequenced sample was peripheral blood. These receptors came from an elderly man with COVID-19, enrolled during active disease.

This chain links TRBV28 with TRBJ1-2, with D unresolved. CDR3 size: 11 residues. CDR1 and CDR2 (germline): MDHEN, SYDVKM. The germline V and J ends were trimmed by 6 bases and 4 bases, with 6 bases remaining between them. CDR3 in amino acids: CASRTSYGYTF. In DNA form, the CDR3 reads TGTGCCAGCAGAACGAGCTATGGCTACACCTTC.

As DNA, the CDR3 is TGTGCCAGCAGCCCAGGGGGGAATCGGCCCCTCCACTTT. This encodes CASSPGGNRPLHF. The rearrangement uses TRBV3-1 (or the pseudogene TRBV3-2) and TRBJ1-6; TRBD1 matches 7 bases. Germline V gene lookup returns CDR1 LGHDT and CDR2 YNNKEL (reference sequence). The V segment lost 4 bases and the J segment 13 bases; nucleotides outside the gene matches: 7. The CDR3 runs 13 residues.

Here the CDR3 DNA reads TGTGCCAGCACCGGGGGACAGGGTTTAGGCTACACCTTC. Its translation: CASTGGQGLGYTF. The chain is built from TRBV2 and TRBJ1-2, with TRBD1 matching over 9 bases. The germline gives CDR1 SNHLY, CDR2 FYNNEI. The CDR3 totals 13 residues. The V gene end was trimmed by 7 bases and the J gene end by 8 bases; junction bases not matched to a gene: 8. Combining the CDR3 with reference TRBV2 and TRBJ1-2 gives the whole variable domain EPEVTQTPSHQVTQMGQEVILRCVPISNHLYFYWYRQILGQKVEFLVSFYNNEISEKSEIFDDQFSVERPDGSNFTLKIRSTKLEDSAMYFCASTGGQGLGYTFGSGTRLTVV.

This clone was seen a few times. The CDR3 sequence: CASGSPVSSNQPQHF. The DNA for the CDR3 is TGTGCCAGCGGGAGCCCAGTGAGTAGCAATCAGCCCCAGCATTTT. V usage is TRBV7-2 and J usage is TRBJ1-5; the D is unclear. CDR1 SGHTA and CDR2 FQGNSA come from the germline V gene. The V end lost 8 bases, the J end lost 0 bases, and 14 bases lay between the germline ends. The CDR3 length is 15 residues.

This clone has a single count. The chain has TRBV11-3 and TRBJ2-3, with 7 bases matching TRBD2. The CDR3 loop spans 18 amino acids. Per the germline V gene, CDR1 is SGHNT and CDR2 is YENEEA. The ends lost 5 bases at V and 4 bases at J; junction bases unmatched: 18. CDR3 residues: CASSRVGAGVGGPDTQYF. The CDR3 DNA is TGTGCCAGCAGCCGTGTTGGGGCGGGAGTTGGAGGGCCAGATACGCAGTATTTT. The full variable domain, its missing parts supplied by reference TRBV11-3 and TRBJ2-3, is EAGVVQSPRYKIIEKKQPVAFWCNPISGHNTLYWYLQNLGQGPELLIRYENEEAVDDSQLPKDRFSAERLKGVDSTLKIQPAELGDSAVYLCASSRVGAGVGGPDTQYFGPGTRLTVL.

This chain links TRBV3-1 (or the pseudogene TRBV3-2) with TRBJ1-3; no definite D call. V lost 1 base and J 4 bases, leaving 8 bases between the germline ends. CDR1 is LGHDT and CDR2 is YNNKEL in the germline V gene (reference sequence). This CDR3 is 14 amino acids long. The CDR3 bases are TGTGCCAGCAGCCAAGGGAGCGAAGGAAACACCATATATTTT. This sequence encodes CASSQGSEGNTIYF.

V and J are TRBV5-6 and TRBJ1-5, with a possible D match to TRBD1 (5 bases). With 3 bases removed from V and 3 bases from J, the gap between germline ends came to 13 bases. Germline V gene data show CDR1 as SGHDT and CDR2 as YYEEEE. The CDR3 runs 15 residues. CDR3 DNA: TGTGCCAGCAGCTCGGGGACTCTTTCCAATCAGCCCCAGCATTTT. It translates to CASSSGTLSNQPQHF.

This sequence joins TRBV30 and TRBJ2-7, with 12 bases lining up with TRBD2. With 3 bases clipped from V and 5 bases from J, the junction kept 5 bases outside the gene matches. Germline V gene data show CDR1 as GTSNPN and CDR2 as SVGIG (reference sequence). The CDR3 sequence is 14 residues long. CDR3 residues: CAWSPSGGANEQYF. CDR3 nucleotides: TGTGCCTGGAGCCCTAGCGGGGGGGCTAACGAGCAGTACTTC.

The gene calls are TRBV5-4 and TRBJ2-1; D uncertain. Germline V gene lookup returns CDR1 SGHNT and CDR2 YYREEE (reference sequence). With 0 bases removed from V and 10 bases from J, the gap between germline ends came to 11 bases. The CDR3 loop spans 13 amino acids. Here the CDR3 DNA reads TGTGCCAGCAGCTTGGTGGAGTACGAGGAGCAGTTCTTC. Translating gives CASSLVEYEEQFF.